The sample holds many counts of the clone carrying this TCR beta chain. The sample originates from a study of blood T cell repertoires in COVID-19. Turning to the study itself: T cells, B-cell-depleted T cells, or PBMCs provided the cDNA or gDNA that served as material.

V lost 8 bases and J lost 5, with 9 bases in between. There are 12 residues in the CDR3. Original processing methods: Amplified reference gene primers provided the basis for estimating nucleated cell counts. Method: immunoSEQ multiplex PCR; TCRdb's copy keeps in-frame clones and lacks some. Clone size and the V and J calls come from that table; the DNA yielded D and trimming. The sample consists of some 320,000 clones, around 92% of them appearing once. Material: peripheral blood. The chain links TRBV12-3 or TRBV12-4 to TRBJ2-2, with a possible D match to TRBD2 (5 bases). The clonotype comes from a woman in her twenties or thirties with COVID-19, enrolled during active disease. CDR3 residues: CASSRGTGELFF. The CDR3, as DNA: TGTGCCAGCTCCCGGGGTACCGGGGAGCTGTTTTTT.